The subject of this entry is one TCR beta chain. The sample comes from a study of cytomegalovirus exposure and HLA in healthy donors. Germline V CDR1 and CDR2: SEHNR, FQNEAQ (reference sequence). The ends were cut back, 5 bases at V and 1 base at J, with 15 bases in the middle. The length of the CDR3 is 17 residues. The PCR contained 60 Vbeta and 13 Jbeta primers. Assay: immunoSEQ multiplex PCR; the TCRdb copy retains only in-frame clones and omits some. Of under 150,000 clones listed, around 86% are singletons. The clonotype originates from a woman aged 45-65 years in good health and CMV-seropositive. The sequencing input was PBMCs. The rearrangement uses TRBV7-9 and TRBJ2-6, with unresolved D. DNA for the CDR3: TGTGCCAGCAGCCCCAGGTCGATGGCATCTGGGGCCAACGTCCTGACTTTC. This translates into CASSPRSMASGANVLTF.